This entry features one T cell receptor (beta chain) sequence. The data were produced by immunoSEQ multiplex PCR, yet TCRdb's version contains in-frame clones alone and is incomplete. The data hold 300,000 to 350,000 clones, with roughly 88% observed a single time. This specimen belongs to a study of blood T cell repertoires in COVID-19. The germline V gene encodes CDR1 SGDLS and CDR2 YYNGEE. This CDR3 contains 17 residues. Trimming left V 4 bases short and J 2 bases short, with 20 bases between. This receptor was taken from a man aged 25-40 years who had recovered from COVID-19. This rearrangement joins TRBV9 to TRBJ2-3, with a tentative D call TRBD1 (7 bases). Input material: PBMCs or T cells enriched from blood (not recorded which). This chain's CDR3 is CASSSHWRDRNTDTQYF. The CDR3 DNA follows: TGTGCCAGCAGCTCCCACTGGCGGGACAGAAACACAGATACGCAGTATTTT.